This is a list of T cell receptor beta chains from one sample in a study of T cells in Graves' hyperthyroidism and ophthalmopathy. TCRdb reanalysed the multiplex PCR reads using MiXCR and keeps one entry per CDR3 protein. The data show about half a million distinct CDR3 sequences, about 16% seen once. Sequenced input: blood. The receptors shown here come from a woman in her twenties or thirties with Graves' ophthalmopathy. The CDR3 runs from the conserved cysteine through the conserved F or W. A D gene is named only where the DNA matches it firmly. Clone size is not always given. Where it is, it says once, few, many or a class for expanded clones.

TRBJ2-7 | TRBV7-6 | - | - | CASSRSGRSEEQYF | TGTGCCAGCAGCAGATCGGGACGGTCAGAGGAGCAGTACTTC
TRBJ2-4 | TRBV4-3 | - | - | CASSQGLQGINKNIQYF | TGCGCCAGCAGCCAAGGTCTTCAAGGGATAAACAAAAACATTCAGTACTTC
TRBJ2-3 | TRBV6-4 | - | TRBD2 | CASSANGLASDTQYF | TGTGCCAGCTCCGCCAACGGACTAGCCTCAGATACGCAGTATTTT
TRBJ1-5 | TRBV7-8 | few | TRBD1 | CASSFPPGTGGLWGNQPQHF | TGTGCCAGCAGCTTCCCTCCCGGGACAGGGGGACTGTGGGGTAATCAGCCCCAGCATTTT
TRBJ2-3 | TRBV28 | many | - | CASSLRINTDTQYF | TGTGCCAGCAGTTTAAGGATCAACACAGATACGCAGTATTTT
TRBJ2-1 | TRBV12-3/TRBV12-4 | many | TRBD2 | CASSKAGVLNEQFF | TGTGCCAGCAGTAAGGCGGGAGTATTAAATGAGCAGTTCTTC
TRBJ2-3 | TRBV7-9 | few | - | CASRGPWRRNTDTQYF | TGTGCCAGCAGGGGTCCTTGGCGGAGAAACACAGATACGCAGTATTTT
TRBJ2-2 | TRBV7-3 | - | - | CASSLSGTTNTGELFF | TGTGCCAGCAGCTTATCGGGCACTACGAACACCGGGGAGCTGTTTTTT
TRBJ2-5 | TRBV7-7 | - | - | CASSALGGSETLYF | TGTGCTAGCAGCGCCCTGGGGGGTTCAGAGACCCTGTACTTC
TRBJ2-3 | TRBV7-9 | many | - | CASSSAGSPDTQYF | TGTGCCAGCAGCTCGGCAGGGTCCCCAGATACGCAGTATTTT
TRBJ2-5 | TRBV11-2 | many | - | CASSSGPLHGTQYF | TGTGCCAGCAGCTCGGGACCACTGCACGGGACCCAGTACTTC
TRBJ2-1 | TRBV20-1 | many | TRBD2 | CSAGLAVKNEQFF | TGCAGTGCTGGGCTAGCGGTTAAGAATGAGCAGTTCTTC
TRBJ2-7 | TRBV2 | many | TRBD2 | CASSPGRTSANYEQYF | TGTGCCAGCAGTCCAGGACGGACTAGCGCGAACTACGAGCAGTACTTC
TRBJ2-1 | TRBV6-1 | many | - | CASRSPGSRGNEQFF | TGTGCCAGCAGGTCCCCGGGATCGAGAGGGAATGAGCAGTTCTTC
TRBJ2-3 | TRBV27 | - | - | CASSSGDADTQYF | TGTGCCAGCAGTTCGGGAGATGCAGATACGCAGTATTTT
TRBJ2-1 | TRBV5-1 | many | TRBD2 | CASSLGDTSGKGNEQFF | TGCGCCAGCAGCTTGGGGGACACTAGCGGGAAAGGTAATGAGCAGTTCTTC
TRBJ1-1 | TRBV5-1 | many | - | CASSLEGRENTEAFF | TGCGCCAGCAGCTTGGAAGGTAGGGAGAACACTGAAGCTTTCTTT
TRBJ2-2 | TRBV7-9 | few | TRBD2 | CASSPGGSELFF | TGTGCCAGCAGTCCCGGGGGGTCGGAGCTGTTTTTT
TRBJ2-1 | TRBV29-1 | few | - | CSVEDLGRDNEQFF | TGCAGCGTTGAAGATCTGGGACGGGACAATGAGCAGTTCTTC
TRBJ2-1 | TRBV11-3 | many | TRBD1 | CASSLRQGGPYNEQFF | TGTGCCAGCAGCCTACGACAGGGGGGTCCCTACAATGAGCAGTTCTTC
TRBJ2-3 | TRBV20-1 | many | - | CSASRAVGSTDTQYF | TGCAGTGCTAGTCGGGCGGTTGGGAGCACAGATACGCAGTATTTT
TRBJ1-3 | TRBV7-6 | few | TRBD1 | CATQGDSGNTIYF | TGTGCCACCCAGGGGGACTCTGGAAACACCATATATTTT
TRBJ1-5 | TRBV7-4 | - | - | CASSFWGRSYSNQPQHF | TGTGCCAGCAGCTTCTGGGGACGGAGCTATAGCAATCAGCCCCAGCATTTT
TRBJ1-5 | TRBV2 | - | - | CASSEALLGATNQPQHF | TGTGCCAGCAGTGAAGCGCTTCTAGGGGCTACCAATCAGCCCCAGCATTTT
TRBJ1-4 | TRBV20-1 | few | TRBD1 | CSARDYRGLTNEKLFF | TGCAGTGCTAGAGATTACAGGGGGCTAACTAATGAAAAACTGTTTTTT
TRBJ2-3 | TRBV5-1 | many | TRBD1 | CASSLRDRGDTQYF | TGCGCCAGCAGCTTGAGAGACAGGGGAGATACGCAGTATTTT
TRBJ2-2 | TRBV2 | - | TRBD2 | CASRAGLAGGGTGELFF | TGTGCCAGCAGAGCGGGACTAGCGGGAGGAGGCACCGGGGAGCTGTTTTTT
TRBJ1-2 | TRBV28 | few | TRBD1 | CASSFGTGNGYTF | TGTGCCAGCAGTTTCGGGACAGGGAATGGCTACACCTTC
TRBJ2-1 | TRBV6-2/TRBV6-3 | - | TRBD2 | CASSYTAGGPDLYNEQFF | TGTGCCAGCAGTTACACAGCGGGAGGGCCGGATCTTTACAATGAGCAGTTCTTC
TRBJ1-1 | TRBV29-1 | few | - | CSVYLSGQRSEAFF | TGCAGCGTGTATCTGTCGGGACAACGATCTGAAGCTTTCTTT
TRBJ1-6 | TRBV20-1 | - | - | CSARAAQGHNSPLHF | TGCAGTGCTAGAGCAGCCCAGGGACATAATTCACCCCTCCACTTT
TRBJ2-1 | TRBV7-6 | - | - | CASSLNLRGEQFF | TGTGCCAGCAGCTTAAACCTACGGGGTGAGCAGTTCTTC
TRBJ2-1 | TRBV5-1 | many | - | CASTLQGSTYNEQFF | TGCGCCAGCACCCTACAGGGAAGCACCTACAATGAGCAGTTCTTC
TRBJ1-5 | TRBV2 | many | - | CASSGSPGSNQPQHF | TGTGCCAGCAGTGGCTCCCCAGGGAGCAATCAGCCCCAGCATTTT
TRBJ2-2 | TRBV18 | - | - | CASSPSAGELFF | TGTGCCAGCTCCCCGTCGGCCGGGGAGCTGTTTTTT
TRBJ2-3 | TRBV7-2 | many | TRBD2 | CASSLRTSGFTDTQYF | TGTGCCAGCAGCCTCAGGACTAGCGGATTCACAGATACGCAGTATTTT
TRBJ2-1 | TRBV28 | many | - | CASSPDVGEQFF | TGTGCCAGCAGTCCAGATGTGGGTGAGCAGTTCTTC
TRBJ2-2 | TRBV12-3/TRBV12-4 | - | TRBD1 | CASSLVGTGLIGELFF | TGTGCCAGCAGTTTAGTAGGGACAGGGCTGATCGGGGAGCTGTTTTTT
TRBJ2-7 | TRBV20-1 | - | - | CSARGGSLYEQYF | TGCAGTGCTAGAGGGGGGTCTCTCTACGAGCAGTACTTC
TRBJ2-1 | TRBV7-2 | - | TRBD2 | CASSGGTSGSVYEQFF | TGTGCCAGCAGCGGCGGGACTAGCGGGAGTGTCTATGAGCAGTTCTTC
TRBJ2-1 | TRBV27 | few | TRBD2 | CASSLSSGTSYNEQFF | TGTGCCAGCAGTTTATCGAGCGGGACCTCCTACAATGAGCAGTTCTTC
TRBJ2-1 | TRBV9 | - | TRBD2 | CASSGGLAGVIRYNEQFF | TGTGCCAGCAGCGGCGGACTAGCGGGGGTTATTCGGTACAATGAGCAGTTCTTC
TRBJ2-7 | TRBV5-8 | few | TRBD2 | CASSKSGNPYEQYF | TGTGCCAGCAGCAAAAGCGGGAATCCCTACGAGCAGTACTTC
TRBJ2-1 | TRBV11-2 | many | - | CASSLTGSGEQFF | TGTGCCAGCAGCTTAACAGGGAGCGGTGAGCAGTTCTTC